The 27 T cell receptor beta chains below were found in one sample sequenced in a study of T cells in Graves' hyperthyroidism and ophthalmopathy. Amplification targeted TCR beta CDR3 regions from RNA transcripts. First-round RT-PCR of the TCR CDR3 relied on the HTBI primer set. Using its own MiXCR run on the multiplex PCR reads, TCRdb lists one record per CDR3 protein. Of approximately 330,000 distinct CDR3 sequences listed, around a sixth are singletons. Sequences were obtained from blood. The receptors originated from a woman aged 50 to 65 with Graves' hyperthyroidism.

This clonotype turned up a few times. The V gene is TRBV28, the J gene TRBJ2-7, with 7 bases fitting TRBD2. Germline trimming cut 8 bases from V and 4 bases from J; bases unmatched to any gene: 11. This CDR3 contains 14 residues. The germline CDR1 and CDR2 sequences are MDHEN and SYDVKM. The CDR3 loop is CASRSSLAAYEQYF. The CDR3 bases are TGTGCCAGCCGGTCGTCGCTAGCGGCTTACGAGCAGTACTTC. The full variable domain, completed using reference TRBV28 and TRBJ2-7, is DVKVTQSSRYLVKRTGEKVFLECVQDMDHENMFWYRQDPGLGLRLIYFSYDVKMKEKGDIPEGYSVSREKKERFSLILESASTNQTSMYLCASRSSLAAYEQYFGPGTRLTVT.

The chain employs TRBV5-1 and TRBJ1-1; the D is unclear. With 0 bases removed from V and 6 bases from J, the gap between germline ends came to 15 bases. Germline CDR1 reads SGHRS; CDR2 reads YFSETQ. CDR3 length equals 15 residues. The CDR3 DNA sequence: TGCGCCAGCAGCTTGGTTGGAGGGATTAACGCTGAAGCTTTCTTT. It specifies CASSLVGGINAEAFF.

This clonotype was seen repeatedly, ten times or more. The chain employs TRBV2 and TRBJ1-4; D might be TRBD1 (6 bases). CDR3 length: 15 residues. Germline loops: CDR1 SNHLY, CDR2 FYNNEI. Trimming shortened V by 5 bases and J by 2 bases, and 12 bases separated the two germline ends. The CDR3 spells CASSLQGGTNEKLFF. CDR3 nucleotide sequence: TGTGCCAGCAGTCTACAGGGTGGGACTAATGAAAAACTGTTTTTT.

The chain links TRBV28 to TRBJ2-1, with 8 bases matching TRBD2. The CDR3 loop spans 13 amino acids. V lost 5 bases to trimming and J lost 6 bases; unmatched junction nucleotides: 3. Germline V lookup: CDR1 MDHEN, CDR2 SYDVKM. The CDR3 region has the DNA TGTGCCAGCAGTCCGACTAGCGCCAATGAGCAGTTCTTC. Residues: CASSPTSANEQFF.

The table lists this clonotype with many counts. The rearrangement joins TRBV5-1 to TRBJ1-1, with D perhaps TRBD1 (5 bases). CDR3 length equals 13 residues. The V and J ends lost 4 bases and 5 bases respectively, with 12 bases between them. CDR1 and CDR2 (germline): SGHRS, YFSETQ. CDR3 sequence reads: CASSLGVETEAFF. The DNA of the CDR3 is TGCGCCAGCAGCCTGGGGGTGGAGACTGAAGCTTTCTTT.

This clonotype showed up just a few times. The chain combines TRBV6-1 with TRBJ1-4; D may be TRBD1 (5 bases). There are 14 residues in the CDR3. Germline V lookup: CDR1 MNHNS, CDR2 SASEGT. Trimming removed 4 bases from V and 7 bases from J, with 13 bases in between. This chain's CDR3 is CASSVSRGGEKLFF. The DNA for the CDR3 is TGTGCCAGCAGTGTATCGAGGGGTGGTGAAAAACTGTTTTTT.

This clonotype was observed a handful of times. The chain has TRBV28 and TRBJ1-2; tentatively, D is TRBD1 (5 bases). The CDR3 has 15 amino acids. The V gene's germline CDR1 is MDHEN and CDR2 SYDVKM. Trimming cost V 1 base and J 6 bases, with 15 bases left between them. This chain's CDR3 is CASSLSNAGTDGYTF. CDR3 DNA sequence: TGTGCCAGCAGTTTATCAAACGCCGGGACCGATGGCTACACCTTC.

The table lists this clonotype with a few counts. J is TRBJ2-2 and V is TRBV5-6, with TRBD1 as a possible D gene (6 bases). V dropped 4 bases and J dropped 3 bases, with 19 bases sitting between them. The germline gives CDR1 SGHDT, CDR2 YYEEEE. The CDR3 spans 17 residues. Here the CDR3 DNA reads TGTGCCAGCAGCGGACTGTTACGACAGGAGTACACCGGGGAGCTGTTTTTT. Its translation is CASSGLLRQEYTGELFF.

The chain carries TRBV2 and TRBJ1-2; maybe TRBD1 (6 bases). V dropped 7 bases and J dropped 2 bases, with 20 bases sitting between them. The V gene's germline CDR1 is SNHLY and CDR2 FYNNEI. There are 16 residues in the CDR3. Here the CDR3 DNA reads TGTGCCAGCATTGGGAACAGGGTTATTGTCAACTATGGCTACACCTTC. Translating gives CASIGNRVIVNYGYTF. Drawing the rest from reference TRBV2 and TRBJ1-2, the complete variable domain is EPEVTQTPSHQVTQMGQEVILRCVPISNHLYFYWYRQILGQKVEFLVSFYNNEISEKSEIFDDQFSVERPDGSNFTLKIRSTKLEDSAMYFCASIGNRVIVNYGYTFGSGTRLTVV.

The CDR3 here is CSASVRRLAKNIQYF. CDR3 bases: TGCAGTGCTAGCGTCAGGCGATTAGCCAAAAACATTCAGTACTTC. This chain connects TRBV20-1 to TRBJ2-4; D is unclear. The CDR3 is 15 amino acids. V was cut by 3 bases and J by 0 bases, with 12 bases left in between. Germline V lookup: CDR1 DFQATT, CDR2 SNEGSKA (reference sequence).

The CDR3 protein is CASSTRATGANVLTF. The CDR3 DNA follows: TGCGCCAGCAGCACCAGAGCAACTGGGGCCAACGTCCTGACTTTC. The J gene is TRBJ2-6, the V gene TRBV5-1, with D unresolved. V lost 4 bases, J lost 2 bases, and 10 bases lay in between. Germline CDR1 SGHRS, CDR2 YFSETQ. The CDR3 is 15 amino acids.

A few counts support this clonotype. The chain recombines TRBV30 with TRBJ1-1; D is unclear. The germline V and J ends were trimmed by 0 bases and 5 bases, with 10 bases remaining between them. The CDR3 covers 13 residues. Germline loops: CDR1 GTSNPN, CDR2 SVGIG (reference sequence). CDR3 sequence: CAWSVTGGTEAFF. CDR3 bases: TGTGCCTGGAGTGTAACGGGAGGGACTGAAGCTTTCTTT.

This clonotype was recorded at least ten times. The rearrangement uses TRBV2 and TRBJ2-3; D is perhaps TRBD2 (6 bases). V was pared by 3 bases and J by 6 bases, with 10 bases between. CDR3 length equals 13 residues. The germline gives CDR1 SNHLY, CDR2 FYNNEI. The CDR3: CASSEGGWDTQYF. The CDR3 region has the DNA TGTGCCAGCAGTGAGGGAGGATGGGATACGCAGTATTTT. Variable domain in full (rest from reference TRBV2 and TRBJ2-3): EPEVTQTPSHQVTQMGQEVILRCVPISNHLYFYWYRQILGQKVEFLVSFYNNEISEKSEIFDDQFSVERPDGSNFTLKIRSTKLEDSAMYFCASSEGGWDTQYFGPGTRLTVL.

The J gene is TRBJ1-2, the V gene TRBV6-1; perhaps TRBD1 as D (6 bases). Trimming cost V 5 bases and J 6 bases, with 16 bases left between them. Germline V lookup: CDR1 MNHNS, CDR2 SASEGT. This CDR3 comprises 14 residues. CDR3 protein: CASSTTDSWDGYTF. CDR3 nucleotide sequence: TGTGCCAGCAGTACCACGGACAGCTGGGATGGCTACACCTTC.

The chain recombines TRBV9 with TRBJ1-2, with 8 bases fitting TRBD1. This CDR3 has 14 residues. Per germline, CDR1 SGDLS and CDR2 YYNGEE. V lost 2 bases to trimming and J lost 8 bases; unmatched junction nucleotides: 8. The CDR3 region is CASSVETGAGGYTF. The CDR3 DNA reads TGTGCCAGCAGCGTCGAGACAGGGGCCGGAGGCTACACCTTC. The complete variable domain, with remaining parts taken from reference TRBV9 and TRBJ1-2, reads DSGVTQTPKHLITATGQRVTLRCSPRSGDLSVYWYQQSLDQGLQFLIQYYNGEERAKGNILERFSAQQFPDLHSELNLSSLELGDSALYFCASSVETGAGGYTFGSGTRLTVV.

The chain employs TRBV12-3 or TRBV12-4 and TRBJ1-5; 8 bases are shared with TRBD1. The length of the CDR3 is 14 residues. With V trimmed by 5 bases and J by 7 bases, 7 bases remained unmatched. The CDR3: CASSRGQGSQPQHF. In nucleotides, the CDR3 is TGTGCCAGCAGTCGCGGACAGGGCAGCCAGCCCCAGCATTTT.

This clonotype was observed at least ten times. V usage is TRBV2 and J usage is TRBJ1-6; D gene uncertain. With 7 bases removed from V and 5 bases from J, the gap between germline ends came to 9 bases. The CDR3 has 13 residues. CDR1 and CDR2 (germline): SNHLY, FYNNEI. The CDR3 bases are TGTGCCAGCAAGCTCGAGAATAATTCACCCCTCCACTTT. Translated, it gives CASKLENNSPLHF.

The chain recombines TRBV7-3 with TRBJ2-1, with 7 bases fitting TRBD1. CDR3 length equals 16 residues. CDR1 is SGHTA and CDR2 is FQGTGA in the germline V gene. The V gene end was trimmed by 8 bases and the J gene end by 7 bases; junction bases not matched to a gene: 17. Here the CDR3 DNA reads TGTGCCAGCGGACCGCGTGGGGACAGCTGGATGAATGAGCAGTTCTTC. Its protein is CASGPRGDSWMNEQFF.

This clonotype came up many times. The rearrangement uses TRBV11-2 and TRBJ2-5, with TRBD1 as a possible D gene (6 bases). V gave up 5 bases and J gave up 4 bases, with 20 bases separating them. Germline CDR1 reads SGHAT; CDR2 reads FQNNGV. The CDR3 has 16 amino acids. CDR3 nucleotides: TGTGCCAGCAGCCAGGGGCAGGGGCTGATGGGAGAGACCCAGTACTTC. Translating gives CASSQGQGLMGETQYF. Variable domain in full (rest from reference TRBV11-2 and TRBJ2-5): EAGVAQSPRYKIIEKRQSVAFWCNPISGHATLYWYQQILGQGPKLLIQFQNNGVVDDSQLPKDRFSAERLKGVDSTLKIQPAKLEDSAVYLCASSQGQGLMGETQYFGPGTRLLVL.

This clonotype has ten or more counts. The CDR3 coding sequence is TGTGCCAGCAGCTTAGCGAGCGTACAGCTGAACACTGAAGCTTTCTTT. It specifies CASSLASVQLNTEAFF. The chain combines TRBV7-9 with TRBJ1-1, with D uncertain. The CDR3 is 16 amino acids. Germline assignment: CDR1 SEHNR and CDR2 FQNEAQ (reference sequence). The germline V and J ends were trimmed by 0 bases and 0 bases, with 11 bases remaining between them.

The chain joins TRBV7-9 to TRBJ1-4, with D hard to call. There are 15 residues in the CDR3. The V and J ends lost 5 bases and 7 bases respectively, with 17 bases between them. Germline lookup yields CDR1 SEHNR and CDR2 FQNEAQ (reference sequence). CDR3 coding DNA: TGTGCCAGCAGCCTTGAGGGTGCTCGGATTGAAAAACTGTTTTTT. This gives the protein CASSLEGARIEKLFF.

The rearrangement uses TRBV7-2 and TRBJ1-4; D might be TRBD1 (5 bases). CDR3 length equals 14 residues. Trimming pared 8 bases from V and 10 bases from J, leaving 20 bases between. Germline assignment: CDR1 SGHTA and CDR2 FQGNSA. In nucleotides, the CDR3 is TGTGCCAGCCGGCAGGGCCCATCACGGGGAAAACTGTTTTTT. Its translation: CASRQGPSRGKLFF.

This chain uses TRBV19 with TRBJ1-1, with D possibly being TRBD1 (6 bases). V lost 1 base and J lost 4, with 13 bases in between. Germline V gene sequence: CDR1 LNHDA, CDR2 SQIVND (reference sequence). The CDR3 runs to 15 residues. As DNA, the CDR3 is TGTGCCAGTAGTATAGTGCAGGGGTCGGGCACTGAAGCTTTCTTT. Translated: CASSIVQGSGTEAFF.

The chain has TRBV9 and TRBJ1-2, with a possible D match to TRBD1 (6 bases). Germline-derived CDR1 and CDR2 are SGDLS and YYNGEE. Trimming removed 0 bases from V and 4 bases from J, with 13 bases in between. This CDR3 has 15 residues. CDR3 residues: CASSVAPGAGYGYTF. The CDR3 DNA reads TGTGCCAGCAGCGTAGCTCCAGGGGCTGGCTATGGCTACACCTTC.

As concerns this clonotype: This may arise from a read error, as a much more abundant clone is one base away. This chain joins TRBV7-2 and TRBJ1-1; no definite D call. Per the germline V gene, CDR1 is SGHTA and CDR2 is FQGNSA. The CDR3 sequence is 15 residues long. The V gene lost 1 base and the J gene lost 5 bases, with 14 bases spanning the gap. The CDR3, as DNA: TGTGCCAGCAGCTTAGGTTGGCGGGCGGGGACTGAAGCTTTCTTT. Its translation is CASSLGWRAGTEAFF.

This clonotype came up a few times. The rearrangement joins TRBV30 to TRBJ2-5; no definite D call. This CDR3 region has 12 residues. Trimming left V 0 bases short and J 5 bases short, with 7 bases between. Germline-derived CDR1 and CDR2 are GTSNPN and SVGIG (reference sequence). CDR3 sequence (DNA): TGTGCCTGGAGTGTTTTGGTCGAGACCCAGTACTTC. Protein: CAWSVLVETQYF.

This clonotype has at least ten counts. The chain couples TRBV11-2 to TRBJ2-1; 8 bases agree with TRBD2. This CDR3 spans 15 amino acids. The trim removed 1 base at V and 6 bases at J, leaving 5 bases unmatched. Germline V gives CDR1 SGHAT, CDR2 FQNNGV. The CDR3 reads CASSLGGLAFNEQFF. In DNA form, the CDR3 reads TGTGCCAGCAGCTTAGGAGGACTAGCCTTCAATGAGCAGTTCTTC.